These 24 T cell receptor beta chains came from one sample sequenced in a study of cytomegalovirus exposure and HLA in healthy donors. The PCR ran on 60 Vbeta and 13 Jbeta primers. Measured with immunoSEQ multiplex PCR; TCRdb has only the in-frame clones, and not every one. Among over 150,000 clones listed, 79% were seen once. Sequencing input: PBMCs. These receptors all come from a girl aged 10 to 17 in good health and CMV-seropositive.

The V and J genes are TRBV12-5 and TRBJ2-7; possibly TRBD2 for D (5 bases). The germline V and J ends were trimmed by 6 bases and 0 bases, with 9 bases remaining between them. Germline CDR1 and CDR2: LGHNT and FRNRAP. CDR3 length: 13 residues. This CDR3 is CASGNLASYEQYF. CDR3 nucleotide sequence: TGTGCTAGTGGCAACCTAGCCTCCTACGAGCAGTACTTC.

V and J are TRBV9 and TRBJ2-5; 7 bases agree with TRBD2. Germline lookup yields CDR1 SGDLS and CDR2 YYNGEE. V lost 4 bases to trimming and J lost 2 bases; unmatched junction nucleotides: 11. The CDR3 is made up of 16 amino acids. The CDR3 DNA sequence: TGTGCCAGCAGCTCCGGGGGTTGGCGGGGGCAAGAGACCCAGTACTTC. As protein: CASSSGGWRGQETQYF.

The CDR3 loop is CASSTGTGSYEQYF. Written as DNA, the CDR3 is TGTGCCAGTAGCACCGGGACAGGGTCCTACGAGCAGTACTTC. The chain carries TRBV19 and TRBJ2-7; 9 nucleotides agree with TRBD1. There are 14 residues in the CDR3. After removal of 6 bases from V and 1 base from J, the junction contained 4 bases not matched to a gene. Per germline, CDR1 LNHDA and CDR2 SQIVND (reference sequence).

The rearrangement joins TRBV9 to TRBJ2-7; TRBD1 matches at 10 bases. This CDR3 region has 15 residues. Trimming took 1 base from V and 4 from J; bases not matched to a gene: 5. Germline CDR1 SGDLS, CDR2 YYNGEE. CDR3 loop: CASSVTAGQGYEQYF. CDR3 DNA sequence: TGTGCCAGCAGCGTAACGGCGGGACAGGGGTACGAGCAGTACTTC.

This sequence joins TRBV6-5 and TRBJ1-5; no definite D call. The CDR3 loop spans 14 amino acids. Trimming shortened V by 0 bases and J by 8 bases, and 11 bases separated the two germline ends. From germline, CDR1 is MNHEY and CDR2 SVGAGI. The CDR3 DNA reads TGTGCCAGCAGTTACTCGATCACGGTTGAGCCCCAGCATTTT. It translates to CASSYSITVEPQHF.

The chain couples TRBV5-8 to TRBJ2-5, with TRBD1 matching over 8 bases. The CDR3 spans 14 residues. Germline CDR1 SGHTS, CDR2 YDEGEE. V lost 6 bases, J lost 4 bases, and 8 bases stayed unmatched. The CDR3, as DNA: TGTGCCAGCAACTCAGGGGGCCTGTTAGAGACCCAGTACTTC. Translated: CASNSGGLLETQYF.

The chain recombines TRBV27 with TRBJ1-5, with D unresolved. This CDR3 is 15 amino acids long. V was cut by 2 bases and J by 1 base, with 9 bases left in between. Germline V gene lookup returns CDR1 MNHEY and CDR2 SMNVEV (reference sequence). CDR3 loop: CASSLRGGSNQPQHF. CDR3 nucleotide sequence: TGTGCCAGCAGTTTAAGAGGTGGAAGCAATCAGCCCCAGCATTTT.

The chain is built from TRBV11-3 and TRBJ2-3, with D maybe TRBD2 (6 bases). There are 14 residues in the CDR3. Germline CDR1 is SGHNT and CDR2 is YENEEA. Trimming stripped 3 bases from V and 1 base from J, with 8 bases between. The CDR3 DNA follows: TGTGCCAGCAGCTTGGGACTGGGCACAGATACGCAGTATTTT. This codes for CASSLGLGTDTQYF.

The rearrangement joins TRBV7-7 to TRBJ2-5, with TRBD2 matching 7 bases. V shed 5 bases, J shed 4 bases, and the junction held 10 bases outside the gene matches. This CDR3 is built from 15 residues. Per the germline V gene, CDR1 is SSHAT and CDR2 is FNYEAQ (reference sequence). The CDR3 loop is CASSRLGDYRETQYF. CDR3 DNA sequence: TGTGCCAGCAGCCGCCTAGGGGACTATCGAGAGACCCAGTACTTC.

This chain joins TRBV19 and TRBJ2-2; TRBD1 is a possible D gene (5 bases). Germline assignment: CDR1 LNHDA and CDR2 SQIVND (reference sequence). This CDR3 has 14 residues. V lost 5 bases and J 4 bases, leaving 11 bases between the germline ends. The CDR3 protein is CASSGASSTGELFF. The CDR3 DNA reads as TGTGCCAGTAGTGGGGCTAGTAGCACCGGGGAGCTGTTTTTT.

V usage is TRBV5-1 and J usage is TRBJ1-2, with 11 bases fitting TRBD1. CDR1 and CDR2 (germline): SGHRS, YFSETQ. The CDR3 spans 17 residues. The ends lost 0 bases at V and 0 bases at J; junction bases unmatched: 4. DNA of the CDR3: TGCGCCAGCAGCTTGGCAGGACAGGGGGCCTCTAACTATGGCTACACCTTC. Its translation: CASSLAGQGASNYGYTF.

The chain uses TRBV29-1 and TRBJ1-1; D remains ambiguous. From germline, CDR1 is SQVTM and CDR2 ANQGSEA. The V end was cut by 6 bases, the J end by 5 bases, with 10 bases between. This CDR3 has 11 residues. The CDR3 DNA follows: TGCAGCGTCCTGGCCGTTACTGAAGCTTTCTTT. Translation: CSVLAVTEAFF.

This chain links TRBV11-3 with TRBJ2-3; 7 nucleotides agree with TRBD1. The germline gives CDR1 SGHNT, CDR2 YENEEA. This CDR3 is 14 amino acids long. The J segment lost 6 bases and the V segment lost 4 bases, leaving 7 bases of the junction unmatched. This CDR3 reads CASSSRQGQDTQYF. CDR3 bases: TGTGCCAGCAGCTCCCGACAGGGTCAGGATACGCAGTATTTT.

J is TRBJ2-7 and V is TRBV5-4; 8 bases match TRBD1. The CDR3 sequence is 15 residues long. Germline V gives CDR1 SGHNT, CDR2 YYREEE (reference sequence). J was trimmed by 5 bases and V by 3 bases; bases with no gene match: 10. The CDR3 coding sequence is TGTGCCAGCAGCTCCGGGACAGGACCTCCCAACGAGCAGTACTTC. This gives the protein CASSSGTGPPNEQYF.

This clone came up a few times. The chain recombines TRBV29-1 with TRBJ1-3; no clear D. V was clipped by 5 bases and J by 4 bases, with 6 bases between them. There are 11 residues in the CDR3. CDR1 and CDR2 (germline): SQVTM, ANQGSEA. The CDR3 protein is CSVMEGNTIYF. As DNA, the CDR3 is TGCAGCGTTATGGAGGGAAACACCATATATTTT.

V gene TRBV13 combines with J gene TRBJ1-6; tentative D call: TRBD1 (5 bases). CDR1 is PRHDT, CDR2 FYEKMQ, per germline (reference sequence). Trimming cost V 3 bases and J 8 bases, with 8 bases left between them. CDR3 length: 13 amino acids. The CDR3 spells CASSFRVDSPLHF. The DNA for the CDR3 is TGTGCCAGCAGCTTCAGGGTGGATTCACCCCTCCACTTT.

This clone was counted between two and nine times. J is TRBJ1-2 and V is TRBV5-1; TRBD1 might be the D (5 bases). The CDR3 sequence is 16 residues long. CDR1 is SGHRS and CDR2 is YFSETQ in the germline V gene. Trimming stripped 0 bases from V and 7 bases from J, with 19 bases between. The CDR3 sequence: CASSLEGPSFGGGYTF. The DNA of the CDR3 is TGCGCCAGCAGCTTGGAGGGGCCCTCGTTCGGGGGTGGCTACACCTTC. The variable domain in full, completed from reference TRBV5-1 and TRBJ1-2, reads KAGVTQTPRYLIKTRGQQVTLSCSPISGHRSVSWYQQTPGQGLQFLFEYFSETQRNKGNFPGRFSGRQFSNSRSEMNVSTLELGDSALYLCASSLEGPSFGGGYTFGSGTRLTVV.

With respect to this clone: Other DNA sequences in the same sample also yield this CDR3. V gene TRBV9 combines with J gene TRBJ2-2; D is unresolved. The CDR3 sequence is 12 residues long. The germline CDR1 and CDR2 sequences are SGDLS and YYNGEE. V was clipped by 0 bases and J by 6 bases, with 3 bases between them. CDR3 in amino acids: CASSVASGELFF. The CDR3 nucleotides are TGTGCCAGCAGCGTAGCCTCCGGGGAGCTGTTTTTT. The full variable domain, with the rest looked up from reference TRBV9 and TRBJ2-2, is DSGVTQTPKHLITATGQRVTLRCSPRSGDLSVYWYQQSLDQGLQFLIQYYNGEERAKGNILERFSAQQFPDLHSELNLSSLELGDSALYFCASSVASGELFFGEGSRLTVL.

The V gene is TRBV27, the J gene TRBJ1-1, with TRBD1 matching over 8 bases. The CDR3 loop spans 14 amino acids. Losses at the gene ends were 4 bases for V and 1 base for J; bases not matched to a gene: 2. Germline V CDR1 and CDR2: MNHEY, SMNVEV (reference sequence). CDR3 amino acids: CASSWGTGNTEAFF. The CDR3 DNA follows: TGTGCCAGCAGTTGGGGGACAGGGAACACTGAAGCTTTCTTT.

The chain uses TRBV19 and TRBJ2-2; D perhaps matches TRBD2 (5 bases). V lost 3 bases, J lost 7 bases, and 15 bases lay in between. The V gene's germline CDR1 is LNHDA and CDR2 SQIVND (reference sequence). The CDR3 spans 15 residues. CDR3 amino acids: CASSISTAGIGELFF. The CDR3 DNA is TGTGCCAGTAGTATTAGTACAGCCGGGATCGGGGAGCTGTTTTTT. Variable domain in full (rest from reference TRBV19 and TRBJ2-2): DGGITQSPKYLFRKEGQNVTLSCEQNLNHDAMYWYRQDPGQGLRLIYYSQIVNDFQKGDIAEGYSVSREKKESFPLTVTSAQKNPTAFYLCASSISTAGIGELFFGEGSRLTVL.

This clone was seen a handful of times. The CDR3 nucleotides are TGTGCCAGCAGCTACGAGGGACAACAAGAGACCCAGTACTTC. Translated: CASSYEGQQETQYF. This sequence joins TRBV7-6 and TRBJ2-5, with D perhaps TRBD1 (6 bases). CDR3 length: 14 amino acids. Per germline, CDR1 SGHVS and CDR2 FNYEAQ. V was pared by 4 bases and J by 2 bases, with 11 bases between.

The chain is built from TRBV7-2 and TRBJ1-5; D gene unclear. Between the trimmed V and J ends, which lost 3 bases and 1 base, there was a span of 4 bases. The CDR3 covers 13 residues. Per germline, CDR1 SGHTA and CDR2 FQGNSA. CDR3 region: CASSFGSNQPQHF. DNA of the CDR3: TGTGCCAGCAGCTTTGGCAGCAATCAGCCCCAGCATTTT.

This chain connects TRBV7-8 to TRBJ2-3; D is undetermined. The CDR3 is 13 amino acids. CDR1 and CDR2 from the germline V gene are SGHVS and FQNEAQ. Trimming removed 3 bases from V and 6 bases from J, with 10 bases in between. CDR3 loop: CASSLATLDTQYF. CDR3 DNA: TGTGCCAGCAGCTTGGCGACACTTGATACGCAGTATTTT.

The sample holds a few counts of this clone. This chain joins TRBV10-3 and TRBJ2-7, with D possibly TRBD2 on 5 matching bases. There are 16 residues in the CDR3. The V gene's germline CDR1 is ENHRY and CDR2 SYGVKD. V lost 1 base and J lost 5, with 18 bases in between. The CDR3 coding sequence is TGTGCCATCAGTGAGTTAAACCGGGATCCGCAGGACGAGCAGTACTTC. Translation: CAISELNRDPQDEQYF.